These T cell receptor beta chains were read from a single sample in a study of cytotoxic CD8 clonotypes in ibrutinib-treated CLL. Measured with immunoSEQ multiplex PCR; TCRdb has only the in-frame clones, and not every one. The sample yields roughly 300,000 clones, more than 70% seen once. The material was PBMCs, obtained at disease progression, from a patient treated with ibrutinib. The receptors originated from a human donor with chronic lymphocytic leukemia. Each CDR3 is given with its conserved first and last residue. The order of the fields is J gene, clone size, CDR3 length, D gene, V gene, CDR3 DNA, CDR3 protein. The D gene is left open where the match is weak. A row's size may be missing; if present it is once, few, many or a size class.

TRBJ1-4 . 14 . TRBV7-6 TGTGCCAGTTCAGCCAGCCCAACTAATGAAAAACTGTTTTTT CASSASPTNEKLFF
TRBJ2-7 . 13 TRBD1 TRBV10-3 TGTGCCATCAGAAACAGGGGCCCCTACGAGCAGTACTTC CAIRNRGPYEQYF
TRBJ2-3 . 17 . TRBV11-3 TGTGCCAGCAGCTTAGATACATTCCGTCGCCTCGCTGGTACGCAGTATTTT CASSLDTFRRLAGTQYF
TRBJ2-1 . 13 TRBD1 TRBV9 TGTGCCAGCAGCGTAGGGACAGGCAATGAGCAGTTCTTC CASSVGTGNEQFF
TRBJ1-4 once 15 . TRBV6-1 TGTGCCAGCAGTGCACGCAGGGCAACTAATGAAAAACTGTTTTTT CASSARRATNEKLFF
TRBJ2-2 . 15 . TRBV7-2 TGTGCCAGCAGCGCTGGACAGTTGAACACCGGGGAGCTGTTTTTT CASSAGQLNTGELFF
TRBJ1-1 . 15 TRBD1 TRBV6-5 TGTGCCAGCAGTGGGACAGGGAGCGGCAACACTGAAGCTTTCTTT CASSGTGSGNTEAFF
TRBJ2-7 few 15 TRBD1 TRBV19 TGTGCCAGTAGTACACCGGGACAGGGAACAGAGGAGCAGTACTTC CASSTPGQGTEEQYF
TRBJ2-5 . 17 TRBD2 TRBV9 TGTGCCAGCAGCCTCGGTGGGCTAGCGGGAGGGGGTGAGACCCAGTACTTC CASSLGGLAGGGETQYF
TRBJ2-7 . 11 . TRBV7-9 TGTGCCAGCAGCCCCCCCTACGAGCAGTACTTC CASSPPYEQYF